These 6 T cell receptor beta chains were all obtained from the same sample, sequenced in a study of T cells in Graves' hyperthyroidism and ophthalmopathy. Amplification of TCR beta CDR3 regions was performed using RNA transcripts as template. The study used the HTBI primer set for a first-round RT-PCR of the TCR CDR3. TCRdb independently ran MiXCR on the multiplex PCR reads; one entry per CDR3 protein. This sample has roughly 30,000 distinct CDR3 sequences, with 40% to 55% found just once. Sample: blood. These receptors came from a woman between 25 and 40 years old with Graves' hyperthyroidism.

As to this clonotype: Without the conserved terminal phenylalanine or tryptophan, this CDR3 likely stems from a read error. The chain joins TRBV20-1 to TRBJ2-3; TRBD2 matches 7 bases. This CDR3 region has 13 residues. Losses at the gene ends were 7 bases for V and 9 bases for J; bases not matched to a gene: 13. The germline gives CDR1 DFQATT, CDR2 SNEGSKA (reference sequence). The CDR3 here is CSVRASGVETQYL. The CDR3 coding sequence is TGCAGTGTTAGGGCTAGCGGCGTGGAAACGCAGTATCTT.

V gene TRBV12-3 or TRBV12-4 combines with J gene TRBJ1-1; TRBD1 agrees at 9 bases. The V and J ends lost 5 bases and 3 bases, in that order; junction bases with no gene match: 10. The CDR3 consists of 16 residues. The CDR3 DNA follows: TGTGCCAGCAGTGAGGACAGGGGCGCAGGGTACACTGAAGCTTTCTTT. Translation gives CASSEDRGAGYTEAFF.

With respect to this clonotype: The junction departs from the called germline gene at one end, perhaps through a read error. The chain uses TRBV11-3 and TRBJ2-3, with D unclear. The CDR3 totals 13 residues. From germline, CDR1 is SGHNT and CDR2 YENEEA. CDR3 protein: CASSLVVPDTRYF. CDR3 bases: TGTGCCAGCAGCTTAGTCGTCCCAGATACGCGGTATTTT. Filled out from reference TRBV11-3 and TRBJ2-3, the complete variable domain reads EAGVVQSPRYKIIEKKQPVAFWCNPISGHNTLYWYLQNLGQGPELLIRYENEEAVDDSQLPKDRFSAERLKGVDSTLKIQPAELGDSAVYLCASSLVVPDTRYFGPGTRLTVL.

In this sample, this clonotype turned up many times. This chain connects TRBV4-2 to TRBJ2-7, with TRBD2 matching 9 bases. J lost 2 bases, V lost 3 bases, and 8 bases had no gene match. The CDR3 has 16 residues. CDR1 and CDR2 from the germline V gene are LGHNA and YNFKEQ. CDR3 in amino acids: CASSQVTSGATYEQYF. CDR3 nucleotides: TGTGCCAGCAGCCAGGTGACTAGCGGAGCGACCTACGAGCAGTACTTC.

The rearrangement joins TRBV11-1 to TRBJ2-1; 7 nucleotides align to TRBD2. Germline V gene lookup returns CDR1 SGHAT and CDR2 FQDESV (reference sequence). The CDR3 is made up of 13 amino acids. V trimming: 3 bases; J trimming: 8 bases; junction bases outside the gene matches: 4. As DNA, the CDR3 is TGTGCCAGCAGCTTGAGCGGGACCCATGAGCAGTTCTTC. Translation gives CASSLSGTHEQFF.

The chain is built from TRBV9 and TRBJ2-5, with 12 bases fitting TRBD2. CDR3 size: 19 residues. V gave up 2 bases and J gave up 3 bases; unmatched junction bases: 14. Germline V gene data show CDR1 as SGDLS and CDR2 as YYNGEE. This CDR3 reads CASSVSIPGLAGLEETQYF. For the CDR3, the DNA is TGTGCCAGCAGCGTCTCCATCCCCGGACTAGCGGGATTGGAAGAGACCCAGTACTTC.